The entry below describes one T cell receptor beta chain. The antigen remains unidentified. These data originate in a study of cytomegalovirus exposure and HLA in healthy donors. Study outcomes and limitations: Approximately 160 TCR beta chains were listed as cytomegalovirus-associated. The study reported that TCR beta sequences accurately predicted HLA-A and HLA-B alleles in most subjects. In a later analysis, TCR beta V- and J-gene trimming showed a link to a missense DCLRE1C variant. TRBV6-2, TRBV6-3 and some other V segments were excluded as indistinguishable.

In the PCR, 60 Vbeta and 13 Jbeta primers were used. Profiling relied on immunoSEQ multiplex PCR, and the TCRdb table lists in-frame clones only, not all of them. This sample yields 150,000 to 200,000 clones, of which 10% to 15% are seen a single time; more than 7% belongs to the top ten. The CDR3 is 16 residues long. The trim removed 1 base at V and 2 bases at J, leaving 8 bases unmatched. Per the germline V gene, CDR1 is LGHNA and CDR2 is YSLEER. The TCR sequence derives from a man aged 45 to 65 in good health and CMV-seropositive. Material for sequencing was PBMCs. This chain links TRBV4-3 with TRBJ2-7; TRBD2 matches at 7 bases. For the CDR3, the DNA is TGCGCCAGCAGCCAAGCCTGGCTAGCGGCGCCCTACGAGCAGTACGTC. Protein product: CASSQAWLAAPYEQYV.